The clone carrying this T cell receptor (beta chain) was seen repeatedly, ten times or more. The source of the sample is a study of early T cells in non-severe SARS-CoV-2 infection. From germline, CDR1 is MNHNS and CDR2 SASEGT. With 7 bases clipped from V and 5 bases from J, the junction kept 10 bases outside the gene matches. The CDR3 is 16 residues long. Unique molecular identifiers (one per individual cDNA molecule) were attached. TCRdb recomputed calls from the 5' RACE reads with MiXCR, one row per CDR3 protein. This sample carries 26,000 or so distinct CDR3 sequences, 4.5% to 7% of them seen once, and the ten largest clones take less than 2.5%.

Sequenced input: whole blood. The V call is TRBV6-1, the J call TRBJ2-2, with 10 bases aligning to TRBD1. The receptor was isolated from an adult who was a healthcare worker with PCR-confirmed SARS-CoV-2 infection or an uninfected control (not recorded which). CDR3 in amino acids: CASTKGDRGPTGELFF. The DNA for the CDR3 is TGTGCCAGCACCAAGGGGGACAGGGGCCCAACCGGGGAGCTGTTTTTT.